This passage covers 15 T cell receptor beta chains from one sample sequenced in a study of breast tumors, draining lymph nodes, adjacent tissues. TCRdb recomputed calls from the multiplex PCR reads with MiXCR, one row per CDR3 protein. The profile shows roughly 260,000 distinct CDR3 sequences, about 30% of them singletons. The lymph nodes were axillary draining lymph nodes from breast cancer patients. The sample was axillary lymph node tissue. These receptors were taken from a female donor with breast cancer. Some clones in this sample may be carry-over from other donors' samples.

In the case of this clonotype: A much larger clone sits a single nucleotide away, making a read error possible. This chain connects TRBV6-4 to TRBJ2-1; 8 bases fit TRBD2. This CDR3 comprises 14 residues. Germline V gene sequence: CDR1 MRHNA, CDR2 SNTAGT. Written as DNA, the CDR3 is TGTGCCAGCAATCCCGGGACTAGACGTAATGGGCAGTTCTTC. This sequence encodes CASNPGTRRNGQFF.

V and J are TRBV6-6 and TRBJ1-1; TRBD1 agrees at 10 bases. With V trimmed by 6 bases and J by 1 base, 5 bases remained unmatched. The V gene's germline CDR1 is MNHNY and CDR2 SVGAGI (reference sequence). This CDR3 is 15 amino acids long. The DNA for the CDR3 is TGTGCCAGCAGACCTGACAGGGGGCGGAACACTGAAGCTTTCTTT. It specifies CASRPDRGRNTEAFF.

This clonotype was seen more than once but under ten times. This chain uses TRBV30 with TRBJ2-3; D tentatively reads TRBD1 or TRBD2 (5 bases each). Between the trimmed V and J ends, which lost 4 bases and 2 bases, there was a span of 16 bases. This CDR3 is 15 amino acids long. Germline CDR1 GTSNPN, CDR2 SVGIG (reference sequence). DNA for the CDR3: TGTGCCTGGATGCTGCCTGGGACCATCACAGATACGCAGTATTTT. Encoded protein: CAWMLPGTITDTQYF. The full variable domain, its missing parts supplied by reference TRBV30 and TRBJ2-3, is SQTIHQWPATLVQPVGSPLSLECTVEGTSNPNLYWYRQAAGRGLQLLFYSVGIGQISSEVPQNLSASRPQDRQFILSSKKLLLSDSGFYLCAWMLPGTITDTQYFGPGTRLTVL.

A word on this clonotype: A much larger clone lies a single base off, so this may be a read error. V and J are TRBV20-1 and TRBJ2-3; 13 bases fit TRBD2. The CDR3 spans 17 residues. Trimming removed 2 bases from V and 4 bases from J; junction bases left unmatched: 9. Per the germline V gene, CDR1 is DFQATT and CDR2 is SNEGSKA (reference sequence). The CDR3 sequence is CSARTGTSGARSDTQYF. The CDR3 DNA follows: TGCAGTGCTAGAACAGGGACTAGCGGGGCGAGGTCAGATACGCAGTATTTT.

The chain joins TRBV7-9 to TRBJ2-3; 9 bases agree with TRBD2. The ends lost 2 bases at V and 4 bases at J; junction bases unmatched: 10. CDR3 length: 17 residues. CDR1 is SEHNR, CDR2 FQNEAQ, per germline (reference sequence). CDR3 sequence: CASSLSLAGLVPDTQYF. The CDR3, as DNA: TGTGCCAGCAGCTTAAGCCTAGCGGGACTAGTTCCAGATACGCAGTATTTT. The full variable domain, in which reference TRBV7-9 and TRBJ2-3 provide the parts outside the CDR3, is DTGVSQNPRHKITKRGQNVTFRCDPISEHNRLYWYRQTLGQGPEFLTYFQNEAQLEKSRLLSDRFSAERPKGSFSTLEIQRTEQGDSAMYLCASSLSLAGLVPDTQYFGPGTRLTVL.

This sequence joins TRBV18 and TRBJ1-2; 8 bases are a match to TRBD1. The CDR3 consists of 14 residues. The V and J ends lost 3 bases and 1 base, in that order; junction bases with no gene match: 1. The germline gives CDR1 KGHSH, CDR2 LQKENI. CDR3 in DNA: TGTGCCAGCTCACCGGGACAGGATAACTATGGCTACACCTTC. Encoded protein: CASSPGQDNYGYTF.

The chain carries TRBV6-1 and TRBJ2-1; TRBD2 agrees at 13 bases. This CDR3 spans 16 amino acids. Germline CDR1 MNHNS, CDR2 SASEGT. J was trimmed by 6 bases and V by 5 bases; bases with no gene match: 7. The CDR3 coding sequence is TGTGCCAGCAGTCAAATAACTAGCGGGAGGGCCAATGAGCAGTTCTTC. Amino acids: CASSQITSGRANEQFF.

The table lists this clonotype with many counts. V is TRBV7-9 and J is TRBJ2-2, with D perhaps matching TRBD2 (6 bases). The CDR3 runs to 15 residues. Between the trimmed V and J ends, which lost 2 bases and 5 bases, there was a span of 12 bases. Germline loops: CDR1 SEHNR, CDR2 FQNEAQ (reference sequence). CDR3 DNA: TGTGCCAGCAGCTTACTAGCGCAAGTGACCGGGGAGCTGTTTTTT. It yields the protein CASSLLAQVTGELFF.

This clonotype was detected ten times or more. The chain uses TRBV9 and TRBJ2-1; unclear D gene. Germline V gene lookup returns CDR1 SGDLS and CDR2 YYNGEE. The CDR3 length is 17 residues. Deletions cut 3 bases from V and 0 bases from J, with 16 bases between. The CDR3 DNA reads TGTGCCAGCAGCGCCCGATGGGATAGGAGCTCCTACAATGAGCAGTTCTTC. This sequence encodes CASSARWDRSSYNEQFF.

The CDR3 loop is CASSDLGRVTGRLFF. The CDR3 DNA reads TGTGCCAGCAGTGATCTCGGCAGGGTTACAGGGAGACTGTTTTTT. The J gene is TRBJ1-4, the V gene TRBV25-1, with TRBD1 as a possible D gene (6 bases). Trimming took off 3 bases at V and 13 bases at J, with 21 bases between the two ends. The CDR3 contains 15 residues. Looked up from germline, CDR1 is MGHDK and CDR2 is SYGVNS.

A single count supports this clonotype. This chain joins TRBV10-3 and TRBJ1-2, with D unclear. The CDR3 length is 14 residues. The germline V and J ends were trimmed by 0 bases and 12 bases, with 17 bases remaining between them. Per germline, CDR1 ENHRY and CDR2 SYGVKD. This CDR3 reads CAISESAGSNRNTF. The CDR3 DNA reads TGTGCCATCAGTGAGTCGGCGGGGAGTAATAGAAACACCTTC.

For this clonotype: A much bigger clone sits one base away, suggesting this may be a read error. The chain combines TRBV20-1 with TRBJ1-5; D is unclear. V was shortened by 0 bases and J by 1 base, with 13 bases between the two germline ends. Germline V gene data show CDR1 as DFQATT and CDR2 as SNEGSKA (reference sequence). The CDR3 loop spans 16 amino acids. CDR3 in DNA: TGCAGTGCTAGAGATCCCACAGCAGAAAGCAATCAGCCCCAGCATTTT. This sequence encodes CSARDPTAESNQPQHF.

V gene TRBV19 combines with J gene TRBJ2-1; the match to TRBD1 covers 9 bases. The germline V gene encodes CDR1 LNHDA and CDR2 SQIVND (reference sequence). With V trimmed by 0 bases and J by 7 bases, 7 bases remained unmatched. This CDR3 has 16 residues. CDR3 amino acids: CASSIDLGTGPNEQFF. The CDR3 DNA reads TGTGCCAGTAGTATAGATCTGGGGACAGGGCCAAATGAGCAGTTCTTC.

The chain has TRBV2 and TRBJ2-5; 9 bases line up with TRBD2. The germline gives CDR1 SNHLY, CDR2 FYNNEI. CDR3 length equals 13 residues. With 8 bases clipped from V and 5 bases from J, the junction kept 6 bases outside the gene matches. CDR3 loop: CASATSGIETQYF. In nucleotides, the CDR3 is TGTGCCAGCGCGACTAGCGGAATTGAGACCCAGTACTTC.

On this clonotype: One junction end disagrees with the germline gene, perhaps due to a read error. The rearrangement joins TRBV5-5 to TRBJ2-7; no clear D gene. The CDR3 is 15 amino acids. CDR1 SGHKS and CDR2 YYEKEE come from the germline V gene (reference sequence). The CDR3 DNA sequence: TGTGCCAGCGGCTTGGCCCTACCGGCGTCCTACGAGCAGTACTTC. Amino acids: CASGLALPASYEQYF.